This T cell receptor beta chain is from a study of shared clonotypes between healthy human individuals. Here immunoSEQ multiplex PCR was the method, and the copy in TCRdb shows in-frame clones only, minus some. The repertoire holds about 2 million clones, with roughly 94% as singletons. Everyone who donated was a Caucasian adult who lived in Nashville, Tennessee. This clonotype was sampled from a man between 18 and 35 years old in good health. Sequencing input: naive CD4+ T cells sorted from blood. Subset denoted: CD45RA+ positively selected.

The CDR3 nucleotides read TGTGCCAGCTCACCACCAGACAGGGGAAGCACAGATACGCAGTATTTT. Protein: CASSPPDRGSTDTQYF. The chain combines TRBV18 with TRBJ2-3; 8 bases map to TRBD1. CDR3 length equals 16 residues. From germline, CDR1 is KGHSH and CDR2 LQKENI. Trimming cost V 0 bases and J 0 bases; bases outside gene matches: 2.